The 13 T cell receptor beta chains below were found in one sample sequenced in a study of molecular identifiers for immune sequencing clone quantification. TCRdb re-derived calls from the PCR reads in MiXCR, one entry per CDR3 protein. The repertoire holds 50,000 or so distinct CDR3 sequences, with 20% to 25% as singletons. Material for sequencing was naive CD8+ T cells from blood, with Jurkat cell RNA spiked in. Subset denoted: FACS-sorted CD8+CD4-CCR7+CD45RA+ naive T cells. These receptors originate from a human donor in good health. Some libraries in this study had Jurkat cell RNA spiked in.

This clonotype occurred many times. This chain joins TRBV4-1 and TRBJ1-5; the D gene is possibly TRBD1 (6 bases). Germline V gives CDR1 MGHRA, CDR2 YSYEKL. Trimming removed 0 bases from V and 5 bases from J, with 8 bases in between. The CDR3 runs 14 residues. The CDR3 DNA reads TGCGCCAGCAGCCAAGATACAGGGTATCAGCCCCAGCATTTT. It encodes CASSQDTGYQPQHF.

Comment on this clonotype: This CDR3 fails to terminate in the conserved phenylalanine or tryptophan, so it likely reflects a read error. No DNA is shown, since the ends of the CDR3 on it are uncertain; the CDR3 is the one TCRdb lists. The CDR3 reads CASSRTSGSVQYV. This chain connects TRBV11-2 to TRBJ2-3; the listed D gene, TRBD2, was not tested against the DNA. The germline CDR1 and CDR2 sequences are SGHAT and FQNNGV. The CDR3 comprises 13 residues, both ends counted.

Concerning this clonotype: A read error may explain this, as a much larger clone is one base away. This chain's CDR3 is CAAGAAYEQYF. In DNA form, the CDR3 reads TGTGCCGCAGGGGCAGCCTACGAGCAGTACTTC. V is TRBV10-3 and J is TRBJ2-7; possible D gene TRBD1, 6 bases. V lost 11 bases and J 2 bases, leaving 10 bases between the germline ends. The length of the CDR3 is 11 residues. Per germline, CDR1 ENHRY and CDR2 SYGVKD.

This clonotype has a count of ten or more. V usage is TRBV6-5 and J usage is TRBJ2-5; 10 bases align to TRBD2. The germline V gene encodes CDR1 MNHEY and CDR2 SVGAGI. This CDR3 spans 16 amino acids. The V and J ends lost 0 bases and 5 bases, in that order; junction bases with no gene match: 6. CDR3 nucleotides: TGTGCCAGCAGTTACTCCGCTAGCGGGAGTAGTGAGACCCAGTACTTC. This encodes CASSYSASGSSETQYF.

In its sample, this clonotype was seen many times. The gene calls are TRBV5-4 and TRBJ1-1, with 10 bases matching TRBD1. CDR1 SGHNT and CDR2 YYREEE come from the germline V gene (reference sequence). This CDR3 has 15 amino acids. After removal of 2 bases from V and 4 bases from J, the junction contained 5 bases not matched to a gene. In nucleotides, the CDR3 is TGTGCCAGCAGCTTAGGGACAGGGGTTGGCACTGAAGCTTTCTTT. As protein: CASSLGTGVGTEAFF.

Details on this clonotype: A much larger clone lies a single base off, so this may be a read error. CDR3 sequence: CRARDLAGTYEQYF. CDR3 DNA: TGCAGAGCTAGAGATCTAGCGGGAACCTACGAGCAGTACTTC. The chain has TRBV20-1 and TRBJ2-7; 9 bases map to TRBD2. Germline loops: CDR1 DFQATT, CDR2 SNEGSKA (reference sequence). This CDR3 has 14 amino acids.

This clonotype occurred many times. The CDR3 nucleotides are TGTGCCAGCAGCTTGGGGGGTGAAGATGAAAAACTGTTTTTT. Translating gives CASSLGGEDEKLFF. The V gene is TRBV5-4, the J gene TRBJ1-4; unclear D gene. Per germline, CDR1 SGHNT and CDR2 YYREEE (reference sequence). The germline V and J ends were trimmed by 0 bases and 6 bases, with 9 bases remaining between them. This CDR3 is 14 amino acids long.

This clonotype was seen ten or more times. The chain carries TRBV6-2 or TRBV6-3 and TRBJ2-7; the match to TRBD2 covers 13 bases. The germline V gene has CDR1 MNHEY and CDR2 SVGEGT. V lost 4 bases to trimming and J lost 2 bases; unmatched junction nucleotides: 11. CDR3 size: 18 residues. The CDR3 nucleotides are TGTGCCAGCAGTTTGTCCTGGGGACTAGCGGGGACCACCTACGAGCAGTACTTC. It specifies CASSLSWGLAGTTYEQYF.

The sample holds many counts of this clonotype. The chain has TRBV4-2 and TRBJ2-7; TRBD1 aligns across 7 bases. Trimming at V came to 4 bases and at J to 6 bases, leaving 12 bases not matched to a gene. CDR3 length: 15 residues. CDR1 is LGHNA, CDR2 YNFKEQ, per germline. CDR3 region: CASSLNPTGIGEQYF. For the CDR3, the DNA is TGTGCCAGCAGCCTCAATCCGACAGGGATCGGCGAGCAGTACTTC.

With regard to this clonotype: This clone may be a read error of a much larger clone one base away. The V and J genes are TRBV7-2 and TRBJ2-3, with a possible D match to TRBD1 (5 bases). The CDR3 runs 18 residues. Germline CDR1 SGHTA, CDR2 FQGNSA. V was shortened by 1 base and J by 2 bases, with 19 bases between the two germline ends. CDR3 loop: CASSLGAGIESFTDTQYF. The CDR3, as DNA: TGTGCCAGCAGCTTAGGAGCAGGGATCGAGTCGTTCACAGATACGCAGTATTTT.

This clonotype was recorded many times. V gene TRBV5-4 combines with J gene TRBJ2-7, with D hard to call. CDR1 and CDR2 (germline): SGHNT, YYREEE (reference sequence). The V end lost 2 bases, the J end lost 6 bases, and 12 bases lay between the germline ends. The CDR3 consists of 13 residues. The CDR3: CASSFAADPEQYF. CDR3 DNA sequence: TGTGCCAGCAGCTTCGCGGCAGACCCCGAGCAGTACTTC.

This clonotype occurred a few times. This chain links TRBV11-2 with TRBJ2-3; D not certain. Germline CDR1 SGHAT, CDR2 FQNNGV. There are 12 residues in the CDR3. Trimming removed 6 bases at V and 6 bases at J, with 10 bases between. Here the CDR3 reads CASSYGGDTQYF. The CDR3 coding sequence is TGTGCCAGCAGTTACGGTGGCGATACGCAGTATTTT.

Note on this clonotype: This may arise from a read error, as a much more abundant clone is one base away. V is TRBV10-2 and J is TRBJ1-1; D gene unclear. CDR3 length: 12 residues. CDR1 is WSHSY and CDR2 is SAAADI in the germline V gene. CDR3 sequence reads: CACSRLMAEAFF. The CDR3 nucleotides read TGCGCCTGCAGCCGACTGATGGCCGAAGCTTTCTTT.